These 9 T cell receptor beta chains were all obtained from the same sample, sequenced in a study of cytomegalovirus exposure and HLA in healthy donors. Primers included in the PCR were 60 Vbeta and 13 Jbeta primers. Some clones are missing from TCRdb's copy, which holds only in-frame ones; the method was immunoSEQ multiplex PCR. The data hold a few hundred thousand clones, with approximately 90% observed a single time. Sequenced sample: PBMCs. These receptors were taken from a woman aged 18 to 35 in good health and CMV-seronegative.

In this sample, this clone turned up a few times. The chain is built from TRBV9 and TRBJ2-7; the D gene is possibly TRBD2 (6 bases). This CDR3 is 14 amino acids long. Germline V gene lookup returns CDR1 SGDLS and CDR2 YYNGEE. The V end lost 4 bases, the J end lost 2 bases, and 13 bases lay between the germline ends. Written as DNA, the CDR3 is TGTGCCAGCAGCTTAGGTAGCGGAGCCTACGAGCAGTACTTC. Translating gives CASSLGSGAYEQYF.

This rearrangement joins TRBV4-1 to TRBJ1-1; D ambiguous. V was shortened by 1 base and J by 0 bases, with 12 bases between the two germline ends. The CDR3 covers 16 residues. Looked up from germline, CDR1 is MGHRA and CDR2 is YSYEKL. The CDR3 here is CASSQAVGSVNTEAFF. The CDR3 region has the DNA TGCGCCAGCAGCCAAGCAGTGGGCAGTGTGAACACTGAAGCTTTCTTT.

The chain links TRBV11-3 to TRBJ2-2, with 11 bases aligning to TRBD2. Germline loops: CDR1 SGHNT, CDR2 YENEEA. V shed 5 bases and J 3 bases; nucleotides not matched to a gene: 14. This CDR3 spans 19 amino acids. CDR3 amino acids: CASSHYSGREAFDTGELFF. For the CDR3, the DNA is TGTGCCAGCAGCCACTATAGCGGGAGGGAAGCTTTCGACACCGGGGAGCTGTTTTTT.

The chain employs TRBV11-2 and TRBJ1-3; D call uncertain. Germline V CDR1 and CDR2: SGHAT, FQNNGV. V was cut by 3 bases and J by 0 bases, with 9 bases left in between. The length of the CDR3 is 15 residues. CDR3 DNA: TGTGCCAGCAGCTTTACAGCTATCTCTGGAAACACCATATATTTT. Its protein is CASSFTAISGNTIYF.

This clone was counted only a few times. The V call is TRBV18, the J call TRBJ2-3; possible D gene TRBD1, 6 bases. This CDR3 is 14 amino acids long. V lost 3 bases, J lost 6 bases, and 13 bases lay in between. Looked up from germline, CDR1 is KGHSH and CDR2 is LQKENI. This CDR3 is CASSPQTGSDTQYF. The CDR3 DNA reads as TGTGCCAGCTCACCGCAGACAGGCTCCGATACGCAGTATTTT.

This clone occurred once. This sequence joins TRBV6-4 and TRBJ1-2; 9 bases are a match to TRBD1. Losses at the gene ends were 3 bases for V and 2 bases for J; bases not matched to a gene: 10. The CDR3 totals 17 residues. The germline V gene has CDR1 MRHNA and CDR2 SNTAGT. In DNA form, the CDR3 reads TGTGCCAGCAGTGATCCGGGACAGGGAGACACGAACTATGGCTACACCTTC. Residues: CASSDPGQGDTNYGYTF.

The chain joins TRBV11-2 to TRBJ1-4; maybe TRBD1 (5 bases). V was pared by 6 bases and J by 14 bases, with 16 bases between. This CDR3 has 12 residues. Germline CDR1 SGHAT, CDR2 FQNNGV. CDR3 DNA: TGTGCCAGCAGGAACCTGCGGGGCAATCTGTTTTTT. Translating gives CASRNLRGNLFF.

The chain carries TRBV10-2 and TRBJ2-2; 7 nucleotides align to TRBD1. The V and J ends lost 7 bases and 7 bases, in that order; junction bases with no gene match: 12. Germline V gives CDR1 WSHSY, CDR2 SAAADI. The CDR3 is made up of 15 amino acids. CDR3 residues: CASTATGKDHGELFF. CDR3 nucleotide sequence: TGCGCCAGCACTGCGACAGGGAAGGATCACGGGGAGCTGTTTTTT.

The chain joins TRBV5-1 to TRBJ2-3; D perhaps matches TRBD1 (6 bases). There are 15 residues in the CDR3. Germline CDR1 and CDR2: SGHRS and YFSETQ. V shed 0 bases and J shed 2 bases, with 10 bases lying between them. CDR3 sequence (DNA): TGCGCCAGCAGCTTGGGGGCAGGGGACACAGATACGCAGTATTTT. Amino acid sequence: CASSLGAGDTDTQYF.